The 15 T cell receptor beta chains given below trace back to one sample, sequenced in a study of spatial heterogeneity in lung cancer. TCRdb recomputed calls from the 5' RACE reads with MiXCR, one row per CDR3 protein. There are under 13,000 distinct CDR3 sequences in the sample; 6% to 6.5% occur only once, and 28% lies in the top ten. Time point described: sample taken at primary tumor resection. The sample was PBMCs, taken at surgery. Every receptor here comes from a male donor with early-stage non-small cell lung cancer.

In its sample, this clonotype was seen a few times. This rearrangement joins TRBV30 to TRBJ2-1; maybe TRBD1 (5 bases). This CDR3 comprises 14 residues. V lost 8 bases and J lost 4, with 18 bases in between. Per germline, CDR1 GTSNPN and CDR2 SVGIG (reference sequence). In DNA, the CDR3 is TGTGCCAGTTCTAAGGGGCCAATTTACAATGAGCAGTTCTTC. Amino acid sequence: CASSKGPIYNEQFF.

This clonotype showed up many times. The rearrangement uses TRBV6-6 and TRBJ2-3, with TRBD2 as a possible D gene (6 bases). Per the germline V gene, CDR1 is MNHNY and CDR2 is SVGAGI (reference sequence). V lost 4 bases to trimming and J lost 5 bases, with 10 bases between them. The CDR3 loop spans 13 amino acids. CDR3 sequence (DNA): TGTGCCAGCAGTTCCGGGGGTGGAGATACGCAGTATTTT. The encoded protein is CASSSGGGDTQYF.

This clonotype is labeled as medium-sized. The chain couples TRBV29-1 to TRBJ2-7; 9 bases are a match to TRBD2. V was clipped by 4 bases and J by 1 base; unmatched bases: 2. Germline V gene data show CDR1 as SQVTM and CDR2 as ANQGSEA. The CDR3 covers 13 residues. The CDR3 nucleotides read TGCAGCGTTGGACTAGCGGAATCCTACGAGCAGTACTTC. Translating gives CSVGLAESYEQYF.

This clonotype has a count of ten or more. The chain recombines TRBV15 with TRBJ2-1; 11 nucleotides match TRBD2. Germline values: CDR1 LNHNV, CDR2 YYDKDF (reference sequence). CDR3 length equals 17 residues. V shed 1 base, J shed 3 bases, and the junction held 5 bases outside the gene matches. The CDR3 protein is CATSRVRGLAVYNEQFF. CDR3 bases: TGTGCCACCAGCAGAGTCAGGGGACTAGCGGTCTACAATGAGCAGTTCTTC.

The chain has TRBV5-5 and TRBJ2-4; D gene unclear. Trimming took 2 bases from V and 4 from J, leaving 16 bases between them. The germline gives CDR1 SGHKS, CDR2 YYEKEE (reference sequence). This CDR3 is built from 16 residues. In DNA form, the CDR3 reads TGTGCCAGCAGCTTAACCCCGTATGAGCAGAAAAACATTCAGTACTTC. Protein sequence: CASSLTPYEQKNIQYF.

The chain couples TRBV9 to TRBJ2-1, with TRBD2 matching 8 bases. CDR1 is SGDLS and CDR2 is YYNGEE in the germline V gene. V was clipped by 5 bases and J by 3 bases; unmatched bases: 7. The CDR3 is 15 residues long. The CDR3, as DNA: TGTGCCAGCAGTCTAGCGGGCCCAGACTACAATGAGCAGTTCTTC. This sequence encodes CASSLAGPDYNEQFF.

This chain's CDR3 is CASSHRESYEQYF. The DNA of the CDR3 is TGCGCCAGCAGCCACAGGGAATCCTACGAGCAGTACTTC. The chain carries TRBV4-1 and TRBJ2-7, with D perhaps matching TRBD1 (5 bases). The V gene lost 3 bases and the J gene lost 1 base, with 7 bases spanning the gap. The CDR3 is 13 residues long. Per germline, CDR1 MGHRA and CDR2 YSYEKL.

This sequence joins TRBV20-1 and TRBJ1-5; weak D call: TRBD1 (6 bases). V was trimmed by 5 bases and J by 0 bases, leaving 14 bases between them. This CDR3 contains 15 residues. Germline CDR1 reads DFQATT; CDR2 reads SNEGSKA (reference sequence). The CDR3 coding sequence is TGCAGTGCTTTAGGCGGAGGGGGTAGCAATCAGCCCCAGCATTTT. This codes for CSALGGGGSNQPQHF.

This clonotype has at least ten counts. This chain connects TRBV7-8 to TRBJ2-3, with 8 bases that match TRBD2. V trimming: 2 bases; J trimming: 0 bases; junction bases outside the gene matches: 10. Germline CDR1 is SGHVS and CDR2 is FQNEAQ. This CDR3 spans 18 amino acids. The DNA of the CDR3 is TGTGCCAGCAGCTTACGTACGCGACTAGCGATTAGCACAGATACGCAGTATTTT. Its protein is CASSLRTRLAISTDTQYF.

This clonotype qualifies as medium-sized. DNA for the CDR3: TGCGCCAGCAGCTTGGCCCCCAGCATTAACACCGGGGAGCTGTTTTTT. Translated: CASSLAPSINTGELFF. This rearrangement joins TRBV5-1 to TRBJ2-2; unclear D gene. From germline, CDR1 is SGHRS and CDR2 YFSETQ. This CDR3 region has 16 residues. V was cut by 0 bases and J by 2 bases, with 11 bases left in between.

This clonotype was seen at least ten times. This chain joins TRBV18 and TRBJ2-2, with TRBD1 identical over 9 bases. The length of the CDR3 is 15 residues. Unmatched junction bases numbered 4, after V lost 6 bases and J lost 2 bases. Germline V lookup: CDR1 KGHSH, CDR2 LQKENI. The CDR3 sequence: CASSSGQGNTGELFF. CDR3 nucleotides: TGTGCCAGCTCTTCGGGACAGGGAAACACCGGGGAGCTGTTTTTT.

This clonotype has ten or more counts. This chain uses TRBV9 with TRBJ1-1, with TRBD1 matching over 9 bases. The J segment lost 4 bases and the V segment lost 0 bases, leaving 4 bases of the junction unmatched. There are 15 residues in the CDR3. Germline V lookup: CDR1 SGDLS, CDR2 YYNGEE. The CDR3 loop is CASSVGDRVGTEAFF. Here the CDR3 DNA reads TGTGCCAGCAGCGTAGGGGACAGGGTGGGCACTGAAGCTTTCTTT.

This clonotype has ten or more counts. The gene calls are TRBV18 and TRBJ2-7; D possibly corresponds to TRBD1 (5 bases). V dropped 0 bases and J dropped 4 bases, with 10 bases sitting between them. From germline, CDR1 is KGHSH and CDR2 LQKENI. The CDR3 sequence is 14 residues long. The CDR3 nucleotides are TGTGCCAGCTCACCACCCCAGGGCAGATACGAGCAGTACTTC. Protein: CASSPPQGRYEQYF. The full variable domain, completed using reference TRBV18 and TRBJ2-7, is NAGVMQNPRHLVRRRGQEARLRCSPMKGHSHVYWYRQLPEEGLKFMVYLQKENIIDESGMPKERFSAEFPKEGPSILRIQQVVRGDSAAYFCASSPPQGRYEQYFGPGTRLTVT.

In this sample, this clonotype turned up many times. This sequence joins TRBV20-1 and TRBJ2-5, with D perhaps matching TRBD2 (5 bases). The V end was cut by 3 bases, the J end by 4 bases, with 18 bases between. Looked up from germline, CDR1 is DFQATT and CDR2 is SNEGSKA (reference sequence). CDR3 length: 15 residues. The CDR3 nucleotides read TGCAGTGCTAGCGGGGAGCCGGAAGGCCGAGAGACCCAGTACTTC. Translating gives CSASGEPEGRETQYF.

By sample fraction, this clonotype is medium-sized. V usage is TRBV2 and J usage is TRBJ2-6, with 8 bases aligning to TRBD1. The CDR3 sequence is 15 residues long. Germline trimming cut 7 bases from V and 4 bases from J; bases unmatched to any gene: 6. Germline CDR1 is SNHLY and CDR2 is FYNNEI. The CDR3 loop is CASTAGGSGANVLTF. CDR3 sequence (DNA): TGTGCCAGCACTGCAGGGGGCTCGGGGGCCAACGTCCTGACTTTC.